The 8 T cell receptor beta chains below all came from one sample that was sequenced in a study of T cells after yellow fever vaccination. TCRdb ran MiXCR on the 5' RACE reads and lists one entry per CDR3 protein. The sample includes 60,000 or so distinct CDR3 sequences, roughly 7.4% of them seen just once. This material consisted of CD8+ T cells sorted from PBMCs, taken on the day of the first yellow fever vaccination. Every receptor here comes from a man younger than 35 who received the YFV17D yellow fever vaccine.

This clonotype was seen a handful of times. The chain has TRBV7-8 and TRBJ2-5, with D tentatively TRBD1 (6 bases). V was cut by 8 bases and J by 8 bases, with 15 bases left in between. CDR1 is SGHVS and CDR2 is FQNEAQ in the germline V gene. CDR3 length: 12 amino acids. The CDR3: CASPGTKGTQYF. CDR3 DNA: TGTGCCAGCCCAGGGACAAAGGGAACCCAGTACTTC.

The rearrangement joins TRBV5-1 to TRBJ1-1, with a weak D call TRBD1 (5 bases). Looked up from germline, CDR1 is SGHRS and CDR2 is YFSETQ. V gave up 5 bases and J gave up 6 bases, with 11 bases separating them. The CDR3 spans 12 residues. CDR3 sequence reads: CASRGGNPEAFF. The CDR3 DNA follows: TGCGCCAGCAGGGGGGGGAATCCTGAAGCTTTCTTT.

This clonotype was detected ten times or more. This rearrangement joins TRBV5-1 to TRBJ2-1; no firm D call. Trimming pared 3 bases from V and 4 bases from J, leaving 14 bases between. Germline loops: CDR1 SGHRS, CDR2 YFSETQ. The CDR3 runs 15 residues. The CDR3 DNA is TGCGCCAGCAGCTGGCAAGACGTGGGTTACAATGAGCAGTTCTTC. This translates into CASSWQDVGYNEQFF.

The rearrangement links TRBV5-5 to TRBJ1-5; D gene unclear. The CDR3 is 14 residues long. V was shortened by 0 bases and J by 3 bases, with 7 bases between the two germline ends. The V gene's germline CDR1 is SGHKS and CDR2 YYEKEE (reference sequence). The CDR3 DNA follows: TGTGCCAGCAGCTTGGCACGAAACAATCAGCCCCAGCATTTT. This encodes CASSLARNNQPQHF.

The table lists this clonotype with many counts. V is TRBV30 and J is TRBJ2-1; TRBD2 is a possible D gene (5 bases). Germline lookup yields CDR1 GTSNPN and CDR2 SVGIG (reference sequence). CDR3 length: 15 residues. Trimming stripped 4 bases from V and 4 bases from J, with 17 bases between. This CDR3 reads CAWTLGSGNYNEQFF. The CDR3, as DNA: TGTGCCTGGACCCTAGGGAGCGGAAATTACAATGAGCAGTTCTTC.

In its sample, this clonotype was seen many times. The chain has TRBV7-2 and TRBJ2-7, with 8 nucleotides matching TRBD1. The CDR3 is made up of 14 amino acids. V lost 1 base to trimming and J lost 1 base; unmatched junction nucleotides: 0. CDR1 and CDR2 (germline): SGHTA, FQGNSA. CDR3 in amino acids: CASSLGDRSYEQYF. The CDR3 DNA sequence: TGTGCCAGCAGCTTAGGGGACAGGTCCTACGAGCAGTACTTC.

This clonotype has a count of ten or more. The rearrangement links TRBV4-3 to TRBJ1-2, with 8 bases matching TRBD1. V was clipped by 4 bases and J by 0 bases; unmatched bases: 10. CDR1 and CDR2 (germline): LGHNA, YSLEER. This CDR3 is 17 amino acids long. DNA for the CDR3: TGCGCCAGCAGCCGTACTATAGACAGGGGCCCTAACTATGGCTACACCTTC. Translation gives CASSRTIDRGPNYGYTF.

The sample holds many counts of this clonotype. This chain joins TRBV5-4 and TRBJ2-5; no definite D call. CDR1 SGHNT and CDR2 YYREEE come from the germline V gene (reference sequence). This CDR3 region has 15 residues. Trimming removed 0 bases from V and 1 base from J, with 10 bases in between. DNA for the CDR3: TGTGCCAGCAGCTTGGCCGGGCCGATCCAAGAGACCCAGTACTTC. It specifies CASSLAGPIQETQYF.